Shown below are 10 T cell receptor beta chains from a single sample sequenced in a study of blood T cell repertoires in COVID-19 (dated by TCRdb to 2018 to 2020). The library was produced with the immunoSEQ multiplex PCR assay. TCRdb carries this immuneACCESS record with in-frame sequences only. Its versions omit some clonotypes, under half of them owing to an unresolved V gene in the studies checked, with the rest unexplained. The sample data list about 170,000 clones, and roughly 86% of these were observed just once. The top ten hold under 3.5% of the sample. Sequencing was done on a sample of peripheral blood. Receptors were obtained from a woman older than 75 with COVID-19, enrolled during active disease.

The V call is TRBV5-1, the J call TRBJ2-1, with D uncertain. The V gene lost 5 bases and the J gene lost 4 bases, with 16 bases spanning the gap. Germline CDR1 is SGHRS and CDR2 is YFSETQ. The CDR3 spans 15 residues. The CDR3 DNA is TGCGCCAGCAGGTATAGTCCTCTCTTATACAATGAGCAGTTCTTC. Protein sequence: CASRYSPLLYNEQFF.

The chain's CDR3 is CASSLGFASVSGNTIYF. DNA for the CDR3: TGTGCCAGCAGCTTAGGATTTGCCAGCGTCTCTGGAAACACCATATATTTT. The chain combines TRBV7-2 with TRBJ1-3; no clear D. V lost 1 base and J 0 bases, leaving 13 bases between the germline ends. The CDR3 is 17 residues long. Germline CDR1 reads SGHTA; CDR2 reads FQGNSA.

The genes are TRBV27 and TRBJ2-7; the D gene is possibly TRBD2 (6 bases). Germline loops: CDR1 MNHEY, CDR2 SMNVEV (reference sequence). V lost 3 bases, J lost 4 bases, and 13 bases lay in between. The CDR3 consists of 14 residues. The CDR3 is CASSFGGEGYEQYF. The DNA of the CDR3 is TGTGCCAGCAGTTTTGGCGGGGAAGGGTACGAGCAGTACTTC.

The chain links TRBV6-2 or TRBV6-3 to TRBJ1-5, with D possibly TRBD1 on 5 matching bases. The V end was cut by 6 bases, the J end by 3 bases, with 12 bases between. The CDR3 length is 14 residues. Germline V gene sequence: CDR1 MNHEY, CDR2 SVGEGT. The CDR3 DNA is TGTGCCAGCAGCCACGACAGCCCCAATCAGCCCCAGCATTTT. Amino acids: CASSHDSPNQPQHF.

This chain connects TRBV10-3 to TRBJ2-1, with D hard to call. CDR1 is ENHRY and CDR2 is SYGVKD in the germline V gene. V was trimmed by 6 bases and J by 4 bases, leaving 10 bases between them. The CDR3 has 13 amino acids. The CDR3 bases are TGTGCCATCAGCCCAGGCCTTTACAATGAGCAGTTCTTC. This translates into CAISPGLYNEQFF.

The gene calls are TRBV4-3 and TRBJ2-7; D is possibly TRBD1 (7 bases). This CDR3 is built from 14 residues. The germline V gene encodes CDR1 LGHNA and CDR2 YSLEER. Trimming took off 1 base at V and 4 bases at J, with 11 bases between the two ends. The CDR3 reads CASSQGRGRYEQYF. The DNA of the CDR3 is TGCGCCAGCAGCCAAGGGAGGGGGCGGTACGAGCAGTACTTC.

The CDR3 loop is CASSPELAVQETQYF. CDR3 sequence (DNA): TGTGCCAGCAGCCCAGAGCTAGCGGTCCAAGAGACCCAGTACTTC. J is TRBJ2-5 and V is TRBV4-2, with 7 bases identical to TRBD2. The CDR3 spans 15 residues. Germline V CDR1 and CDR2: LGHNA, YNFKEQ. The J segment lost 1 base and the V segment lost 4 bases, leaving 6 bases of the junction unmatched.

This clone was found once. The CDR3 bases are TGTGCCAGCAGCTCCACCCGGGACTCGCTTAATCTGGGAGAGCAGTTCTTC. It yields the protein CASSSTRDSLNLGEQFF. The chain is built from TRBV11-3 and TRBJ2-1, with a possible D match to TRBD2 (6 bases). This CDR3 contains 17 residues. Per the germline V gene, CDR1 is SGHNT and CDR2 is YENEEA. The V end was cut by 4 bases, the J end by 10 bases, with 26 bases between.

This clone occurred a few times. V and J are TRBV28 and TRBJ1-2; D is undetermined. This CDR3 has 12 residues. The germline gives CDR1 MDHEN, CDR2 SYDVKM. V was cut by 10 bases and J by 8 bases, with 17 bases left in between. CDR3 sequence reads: CATRIRSKGYTF. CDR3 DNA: TGTGCCACCAGAATCAGGTCCAAAGGCTACACCTTC.

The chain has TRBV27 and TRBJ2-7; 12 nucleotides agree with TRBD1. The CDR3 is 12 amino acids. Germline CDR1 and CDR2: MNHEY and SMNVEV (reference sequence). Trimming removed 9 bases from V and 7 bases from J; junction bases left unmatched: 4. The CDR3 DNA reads TGTGCCAGGGGACAGGGGGCATGGGAGCAGTACTTC. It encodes CARGQGAWEQYF.